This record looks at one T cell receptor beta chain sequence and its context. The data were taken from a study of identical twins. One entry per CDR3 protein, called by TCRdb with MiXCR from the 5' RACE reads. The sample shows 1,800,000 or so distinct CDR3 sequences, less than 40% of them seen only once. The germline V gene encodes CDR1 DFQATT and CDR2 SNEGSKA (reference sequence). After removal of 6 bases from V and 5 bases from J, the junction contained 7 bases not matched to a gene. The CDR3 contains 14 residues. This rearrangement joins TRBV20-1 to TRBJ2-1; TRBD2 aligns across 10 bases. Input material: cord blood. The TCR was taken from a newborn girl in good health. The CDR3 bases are TGCAGTGCCGTTAGCGGGGGGCCTAACAATGAGCAGTTCTTC. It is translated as CSAVSGGPNNEQFF.